The 3 T cell receptor beta chains below all came from one sample that was sequenced in a study of blood T cells in healthy people across ages (dated by TCRdb to the mid-2010s). The library came from 5' RACE. Sequencing relied on an Illumina HiSeq 2500. A second PCR of roughly 7 to 11 cycles was performed with a sample-barcoded 5' primer and a J-beta primer mix. The public reads were reanalyzed by TCRdb: fastp trimming at Q25, MiXCR alignment, in-frame beta chains only. Merged by CDR3 protein, the rows form single entries marked with the most common genes and DNA. The sample profile shows about 1.8 million distinct CDR3 sequences; around 48% of them were found once. The top ten clones comprise less than 2.5% of the sample. The sequenced material came from blood. The receptors originated from a woman in her forties in good health.

The rearrangement links TRBV5-1 to TRBJ2-3, with D hard to call. V shed 7 bases and J shed 0 bases, with 9 bases lying between them. The CDR3 has 13 amino acids. Germline loops: CDR1 SGHRS, CDR2 YFSETQ. CDR3 DNA sequence: TGCGCCAGCGGGTTCACTAGCACAGATACGCAGTATTTT. Its protein is CASGFTSTDTQYF.

This clonotype was recorded once. The gene calls are TRBV20-1 and TRBJ2-3; D gene uncertain. This CDR3 region has 12 residues. The ends were cut back, 1 base at V and 10 bases at J, with 12 bases in the middle. CDR1 is DFQATT, CDR2 SNEGSKA, per germline (reference sequence). CDR3 residues: CSARVFRDAQYF. The CDR3 DNA follows: TGCAGTGCTAGAGTATTTAGGGATGCGCAGTATTTT.

The chain joins TRBV7-2 to TRBJ2-4; D may be TRBD1 or TRBD2 (5 bases each). V was trimmed by 5 bases and J by 3 bases, leaving 17 bases between them. In germline, CDR1 is SGHTA, CDR2 FQGNSA. This CDR3 is built from 16 residues. Here the CDR3 reads CASSPTGLGGKNIQYF. The CDR3 DNA sequence: TGTGCCAGCAGCCCTACGGGGCTAGGAGGCAAAAACATTCAGTACTTC.